The TCR beta chain under discussion was sequenced for a study of T-cell memory formation after mild COVID-19 (dated by TCRdb to the early 2020s). Study-wide context: Most TCR sequence clusters were specific to one of the two donors. In two donors, T-cell clones that expanded and contracted after mild COVID-19 were tracked by sequencing TCRalpha and TCRbeta repertoires over time. The cohort was made up of two young adult volunteers, one female and one male, who were previously healthy. General conclusions and limits of the study: Contracting CD4+ clones were found mainly in CM and EM memory subsets, while CD8+ clones were enriched in EMRA. SARS-CoV-2 specificity was not confirmed for the second-wave clones peaking on day 37. Only a couple of mild cases were covered by the study, and larger cohorts that include severe cases with pre-infection samples were considered necessary. Balanced CD4/CD8 phenotypes were observed for clones contracting from day 15 to 85, whereas a bias towards CD4+ was observed for a second wave of clones expanding from day 15 to 37. Some responding clones were found in pre-infection memory, which suggests that pre-existing cross-reactive memory T cells took part in the SARS-CoV-2 response.

Trimmed from V: 5 bases; trimmed from J: 4 bases; junction bases lacking a gene match: 10. Taken from cysteine to phenylalanine, the CDR3 has 17 residues. Of all the DNA, just the CDR3 is kept, 51 bases in frame from base 1. Ficoll-Paque density gradient centrifugation was used to isolate PBMCs. This clonotype was seen a single time. The antigen this receptor binds is unknown. No qualities accompany the bases; no much larger clone lies one base away. Sequencing took place on an Illumina NovaSeq 6000. TCRalpha and TCRbeta cDNA libraries were built by 5'RACE with constant-segment primers, adding sample barcodes and unique molecular identifiers. Trizol reagent was used to extract RNA from every sample. The libraries were amplified in two PCR steps, and the second step added a second sample barcode and Illumina TruSeq adapters. The libraries were sequenced on an Illumina NovaSeq using 2 x 150 bp paired-end reads. Concerning the study's data processing: Reads were demultiplexed and collapsed into UMI-guided consensus sequences with migec v1.2.7. Using mixcr v2.1.11, the UMI consensuses were aligned to TRA and TRB V and J templates and assembled into clonotypes. Clonotypes were classified as expanded or contracted when called significant by both edgeR and NoisET, with noise models trained on biological replicates. edgeR calls used a false discovery rate-adjusted p below 0.01 and a log2 fold-change threshold of 1. As an exploratory analysis of dynamics, max-normalized trajectories of the 1000 most abundant clonotypes were examined with PCA combined with hierarchical clustering. Each responding clone was given a CD4 or CD8 phenotype based on the CD4+ and CD8+ repertoires, which had been sequenced separately. Using fastp at Q25 and MiXCR, TCRdb reprocessed the public reads and kept productive beta chains. Rows with a matching CDR3 protein are joined into one entry that keeps the most common DNA and genes. What appears here as the V and J calls and clone size reflects TCRdb's work, not the paper's. For this sample there are approximately 190,000 distinct CDR3 sequences; around 17% appear just once. The ten most abundant clones make up 2.4% of the sample.

The sequence joins TRBV12-3 or TRBV12-4 to TRBJ2-1; TRBD1 matches 11 bases in the middle. Material for sequencing was PBMCs or a T cell subset sorted from them (not recorded which). This clonotype originated in an adult woman who had mild COVID-19 (a few samples of this study predate the infection). The sample titles of this study are shuffled in the database, so cell type and time point are left out; the donor was told from shared clones. CDR3 reads: CASSPVYGTGGYNEQFF. The DNA is TGTGCCAGCAGTCCCGTCTACGGGACAGGGGGGTACAATGAGCAGTTCTTC.